This T cell receptor (beta chain) was identified during a study of T cell responses to AZD1222 COVID-19 vaccine. With respect to this clone: No antigen is known for it.

Study-level points and caveats: Targets within unmutated variant regions were reportedly found for nearly half of spike-specific TCRs. The study sampled repertoires only after the peak T cell response. Dominant at 160-218 and 743-854, vaccine-associated CD4 TCRs also spanned spike. In a largely white British group with more females than males, clonal diversity was possibly underestimated.

The V gene end was trimmed by 4 bases and the J gene end by 3 bases; junction bases not matched to a gene: 12. This CDR3 has 17 residues. Germline V gene lookup returns CDR1 MNHEY and CDR2 SVGEGT. Sequenced by immunoSEQ multiplex PCR; TCRdb stores in-frame clones only, minus some. The sample gives around 150,000 clones, 90% to 95% of which show up once; roughly 1.3% is in the top ten. This specimen was peripheral blood, taken on day 0 of AZD1222 vaccination. This chain uses TRBV6-2 or TRBV6-3 with TRBJ1-1, with 9 bases matching TRBD1. The source is an adult in good health. DNA of the CDR3: TGTGCCAGCAGTTGGAATTTACAGGGGGCTGGAGACACTGAAGCTTTCTTT. The encoded protein is CASSWNLQGAGDTEAFF.